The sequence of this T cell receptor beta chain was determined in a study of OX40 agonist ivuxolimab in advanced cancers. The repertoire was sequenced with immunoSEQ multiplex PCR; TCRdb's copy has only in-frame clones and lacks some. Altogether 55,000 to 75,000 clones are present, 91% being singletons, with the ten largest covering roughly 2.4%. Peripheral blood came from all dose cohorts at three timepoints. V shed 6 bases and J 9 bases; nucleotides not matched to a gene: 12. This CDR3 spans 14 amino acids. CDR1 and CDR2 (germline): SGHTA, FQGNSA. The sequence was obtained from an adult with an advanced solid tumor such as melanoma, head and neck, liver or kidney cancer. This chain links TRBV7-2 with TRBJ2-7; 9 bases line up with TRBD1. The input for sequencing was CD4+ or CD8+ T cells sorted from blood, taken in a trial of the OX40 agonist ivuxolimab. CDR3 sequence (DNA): TGTGCCAGCAGGGCCGGGACAGGGTCCTTCGCGCAGTACTTC. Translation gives CASRAGTGSFAQYF.